Listed here are 8 T cell receptor beta chains from one sample, sequenced in a study of T cells after posttransplantation cyclophosphamide (TCRdb year 2016). The protocol used for the library was the immunoSEQ multiplex PCR assay. This is the immuneACCESS table as TCRdb keeps it, with only in-frame sequences that have V and J called. A part of the clones is gone; compared with another copy, unresolved V genes explain less than half, and the rest is unexplained. Across this sample, some 17,000 clones were tabulated and none appeared just once. The ten largest clones capture about 0.54% of the sample. The sample's treatment or condition label, in plain terms: high-dose cyclophosphamide on days +3 and +4 as single-agent GVHD prophylaxis. PTCy patients received busulfan and fludarabine conditioning, a related or unrelated marrow graft, and cyclophosphamide on days +3 and +4. Sequences were derived from PBMCs, sampled after allogeneic stem cell transplant with posttransplant cyclophosphamide. The receptors derive from a female patient aged 30 to 45 who received an allogeneic stem cell transplant from a related donor, was CMV-positive, and had no GVHD. Following a transplant, a fraction of the T cells may be traceable to the graft donor.

The table lists this clone with many counts. The chain joins TRBV5-4 to TRBJ1-1, with D possibly TRBD1 on 6 matching bases. CDR1 and CDR2 from the germline V gene are SGHNT and YYREEE (reference sequence). V was clipped by 5 bases and J by 1 base, with 12 bases between them. The CDR3 runs to 14 residues. Here the CDR3 reads CASRVGQPNTEAFF. CDR3 nucleotide sequence: TGTGCCAGCAGAGTGGGACAACCGAACACTGAAGCTTTCTTT.

Many counts were recorded for this clone. The chain carries TRBV10-3 and TRBJ2-7; TRBD1 matches at 7 bases. The CDR3 consists of 11 residues. Trimming took 11 bases from V and 1 from J; bases not matched to a gene: 2. Germline assignment: CDR1 ENHRY and CDR2 SYGVKD. CDR3 in amino acids: CASQGSYEQYF. CDR3 in DNA: TGTGCCTCACAGGGGTCCTACGAGCAGTACTTC.

This clone was counted many times. The chain has TRBV6-5 and TRBJ2-3, with D perhaps matching TRBD2 (5 bases). Germline V CDR1 and CDR2: MNHEY, SVGAGI. Trimming shortened V by 0 bases and J by 1 base, and 8 bases separated the two germline ends. The CDR3 spans 15 residues. The CDR3 bases are TGTGCCAGCAGTTACTCGAGGGTGGGCACAGATACGCAGTATTTT. Protein sequence: CASSYSRVGTDTQYF.

This clone occurred many times. The chain carries TRBV10-3 and TRBJ2-3, with 10 nucleotides matching TRBD2. Unmatched junction bases numbered 12, after V lost 9 bases and J lost 6 bases. The V gene's germline CDR1 is ENHRY and CDR2 SYGVKD. The CDR3 is 15 residues long. For the CDR3, the DNA is TGTGCCATGTTAGCGGGAGGACCAGGGGGGGATACGCAGTATTTT. Residues: CAMLAGGPGGDTQYF.

This clone came up many times. J is TRBJ2-2 and V is TRBV19, with a possible D match to TRBD2 (5 bases). The germline gives CDR1 LNHDA, CDR2 SQIVND (reference sequence). This CDR3 is 15 amino acids long. V lost 4 bases to trimming and J lost 2 bases, with 11 bases between them. CDR3 in amino acids: CASSSGPSNTGELFF. The CDR3 region has the DNA TGTGCCAGTAGTAGCGGGCCTTCCAACACCGGGGAGCTGTTTTTT. Looking up the rest from reference TRBV19 and TRBJ2-2 gives the full variable domain: DGGITQSPKYLFRKEGQNVTLSCEQNLNHDAMYWYRQDPGQGLRLIYYSQIVNDFQKGDIAEGYSVSREKKESFPLTVTSAQKNPTAFYLCASSSGPSNTGELFFGEGSRLTVL.

This clone was seen at least ten times. This rearrangement joins TRBV19 to TRBJ2-2; 8 bases match TRBD1. J lost 3 bases, V lost 8 bases, and 5 bases had no gene match. This CDR3 comprises 14 residues. Per the germline V gene, CDR1 is LNHDA and CDR2 is SQIVND (reference sequence). The CDR3 spells CASSGTGDTGELFF. CDR3 nucleotide sequence: TGTGCCAGTTCCGGGACAGGAGACACCGGGGAGCTGTTTTTT.

This clone has ten or more counts. This chain connects TRBV5-1 to TRBJ2-1; D not certain. The V end lost 3 bases, the J end lost 0 bases, and 4 bases lay between the germline ends. This CDR3 region has 13 residues. CDR1 and CDR2 (germline): SGHRS, YFSETQ. The CDR3 loop is CASSSSSYNEQFF. The CDR3 nucleotides read TGCGCCAGCAGCTCGAGCTCCTACAATGAGCAGTTCTTC.

This clone has ten or more counts. J is TRBJ2-1 and V is TRBV7-2; 7 bases line up with TRBD2. The CDR3 runs to 14 residues. Germline-derived CDR1 and CDR2 are SGHTA and FQGNSA. V shed 2 bases, J shed 7 bases, and the junction held 5 bases outside the gene matches. The CDR3 coding sequence is TGTGCCAGCAGCTTAAACGGGAGGAGTAATGAGCAGTTCTTC. Amino acid sequence: CASSLNGRSNEQFF.